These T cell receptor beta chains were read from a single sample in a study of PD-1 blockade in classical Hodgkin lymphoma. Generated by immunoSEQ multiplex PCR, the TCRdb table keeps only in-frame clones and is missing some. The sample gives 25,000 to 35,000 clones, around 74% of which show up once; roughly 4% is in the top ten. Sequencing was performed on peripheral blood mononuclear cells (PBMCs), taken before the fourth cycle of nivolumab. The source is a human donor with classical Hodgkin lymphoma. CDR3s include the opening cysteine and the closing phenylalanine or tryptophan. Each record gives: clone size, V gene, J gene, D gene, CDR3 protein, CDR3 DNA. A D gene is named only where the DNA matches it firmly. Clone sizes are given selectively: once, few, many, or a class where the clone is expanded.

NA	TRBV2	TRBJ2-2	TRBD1	CASRGIRGRNTGELFF	TGTGCCAGCAGGGGAATCAGGGGGCGCAACACCGGGGAGCTGTTTTTT
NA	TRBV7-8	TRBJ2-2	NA	CASSSGRGGQGELFF	TGTGCCAGCAGCTCAGGAAGGGGGGGCCAGGGGGAGCTGTTTTTT
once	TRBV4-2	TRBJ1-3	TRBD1	CASSQEGDRGLGNTIYF	TGTGCCAGCAGCCAAGAAGGAGACAGGGGGCTTGGAAACACCATATATTTT
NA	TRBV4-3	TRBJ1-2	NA	CASSQERTNGGYTF	TGCGCCAGCAGCCAAGAACGGACCAATGGAGGCTACACCTTC
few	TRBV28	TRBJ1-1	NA	CASSLSSITEAFF	TGTGCCAGCAGTTTATCCTCTATCACTGAAGCTTTCTTT
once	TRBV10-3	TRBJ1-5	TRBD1	CAISESSRDRPQPQHF	TGTGCCATCAGTGAGTCTAGCCGGGACAGGCCGCAGCCCCAGCATTTT
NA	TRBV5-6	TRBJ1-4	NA	CASSLVGAVEKLFF	TGTGCCAGCAGCTTGGTGGGGGCAGTCGAAAAACTGTTTTTT
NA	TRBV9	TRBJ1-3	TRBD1	CASSVATGTAPGNTIYF	TGTGCCAGCAGCGTAGCGACCGGGACAGCTCCAGGAAACACCATATATTTT
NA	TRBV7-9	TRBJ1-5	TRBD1	CASSPARQGDNQPQHF	TGTGCCAGCAGTCCTGCGAGACAGGGGGACAATCAGCCCCAGCATTTT
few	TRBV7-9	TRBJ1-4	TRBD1	CASSPTGGRTNEKLFF	TGTGCCAGCAGCCCGACAGGGGGCCGCACTAATGAAAAACTGTTTTTT
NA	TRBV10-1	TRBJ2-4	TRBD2	CASTPTMWGLGSGRGDSKNIQYF	TGCGCCAGCACCCCTACAATGTGGGGGCTAGGTAGCGGGAGAGGGGATTCCAAAAACATTCAGTACTTC
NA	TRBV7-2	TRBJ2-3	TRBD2	CASSRRSGGVDTDTQYF	TGTGCCAGCAGCCGACGTAGCGGGGGGGTGGACACAGATACGCAGTATTTT
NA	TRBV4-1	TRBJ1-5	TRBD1	CASSQDLGQGRNQPQHF	TGCGCCAGCAGCCAAGATCTGGGACAGGGGAGGAATCAGCCCCAGCATTTT
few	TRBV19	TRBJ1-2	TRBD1	CASRDRGLRGYTF	TGTGCCAGTCGGGACAGGGGGCTGCGAGGCTACACCTTC
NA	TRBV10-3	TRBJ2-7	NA	CAISVNQGWDEQYF	TGTGCCATCAGTGTCAACCAAGGGTGGGACGAGCAGTACTTC
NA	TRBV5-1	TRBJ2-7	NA	CASSLRQASYEQYF	TGCGCCAGCAGCTTGAGACAGGCCAGCTACGAGCAGTACTTC
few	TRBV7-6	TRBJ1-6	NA	CASSLGGGGSSPLHF	TGTGCCAGCAGCTTAGGCGGGGGAGGGAGTTCACCCCTCCACTTT
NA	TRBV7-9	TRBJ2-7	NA	CASSFQPPYEQYF	TGTGCCAGCAGCTTCCAACCCCCCTACGAGCAGTACTTC
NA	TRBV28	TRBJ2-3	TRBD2	CASSQIKTSGSTDTQYF	TGTGCCAGCAGCCAAATAAAGACTAGCGGGAGCACAGATACGCAGTATTTT
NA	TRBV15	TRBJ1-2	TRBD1	CATSRGTGGSALYGYTF	TGTGCCACCAGCAGAGGGACAGGGGGCTCGGCCCTCTATGGCTACACCTTC
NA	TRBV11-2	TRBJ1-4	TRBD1	CASSTYRGGNEKLFF	TGTGCCAGCAGCACATACAGGGGTGGCAATGAAAAACTGTTTTTT
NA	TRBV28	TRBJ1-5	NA	CASSLQGDQPQHF	TGTGCCAGCAGTCTTCAAGGCGATCAGCCCCAGCATTTT
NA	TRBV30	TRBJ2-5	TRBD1	CAFEPGQGQETQYF	TGTGCCTTCGAACCGGGACAGGGGCAAGAGACCCAGTACTTC
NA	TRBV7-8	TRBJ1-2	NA	CASSLYKGLTNYGYTF	TGTGCCAGCAGCCTCTATAAGGGTCTTACTAACTATGGCTACACCTTC